Reported below is one T cell receptor beta chain. Antigen specificity is unknown. At one of its ends the junction is not consistent with the germline gene, which may arise from a read error. The entry originates in a study of OX40 agonist ivuxolimab in advanced cancers. The wider study: The patients' treatment was ivuxolimab, an agonistic anti-OX40 (CD134) antibody. Under the entry rules, prior anti-PD-1, anti-PD-L1 or anti-CTLA-4 therapy was allowed, and approximately 40% had some. The diagnoses of dose-escalation patients were hepatocellular carcinoma, melanoma, renal cell or head and neck cancer.

TCRdb keeps only in-frame clones here, not all; method: immunoSEQ multiplex PCR. The sample consists of 100,000 or so clones, 91% of them appearing once. Germline CDR1 reads SGHDT; CDR2 reads YYEEEE. The CDR3 has 11 amino acids. Findings of the study overall: Among the least clonally expanded were partial responders at 0.1-3.0 mg/kg.

This specimen consisted of CD4+ or CD8+ T cells sorted from blood, obtained in a trial of the OX40 agonist ivuxolimab. This rearrangement joins TRBV5-6 to TRBJ2-7; 8 nucleotides line up with TRBD1. The TCR comes from an adult with an advanced solid tumor such as melanoma, head and neck, liver or kidney cancer. The CDR3 DNA is TGTGCCAGCAGCGACCCCCGACAGGGGAGCTTC. Translation: CASSDPRQGSF.